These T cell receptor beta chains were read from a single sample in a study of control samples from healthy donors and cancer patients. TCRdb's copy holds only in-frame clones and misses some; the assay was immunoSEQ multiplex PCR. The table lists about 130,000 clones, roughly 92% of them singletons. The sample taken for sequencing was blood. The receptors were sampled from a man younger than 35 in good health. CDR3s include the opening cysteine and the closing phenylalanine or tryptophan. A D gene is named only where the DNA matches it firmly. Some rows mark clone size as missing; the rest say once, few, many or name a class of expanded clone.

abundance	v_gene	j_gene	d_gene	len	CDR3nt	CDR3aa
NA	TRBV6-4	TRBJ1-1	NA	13	TGTGCCAGCAGCATGTCGGACACCACTGAAGCTTTCTTT	CASSMSDTTEAFF
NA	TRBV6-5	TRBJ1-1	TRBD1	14	TGTGCCAGCAGCCGACAGGGGGCATTGACTGAAGCTTTCTTT	CASSRQGALTEAFF
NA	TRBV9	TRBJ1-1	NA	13	TGTGCCAGCAGCGTAGACGTGAACACTGAAGCTTTCTTT	CASSVDVNTEAFF
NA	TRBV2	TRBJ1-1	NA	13	TGTGCCAGCAGTGAAGCCCCGCGTTTGTTTGCTTTCTTT	CASSEAPRLFAFF
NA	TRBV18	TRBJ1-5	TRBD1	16	TGTGCCAGCTCACCAGAAGGGGGCATTAGCAATCAGCCCCAGCATTTT	CASSPEGGISNQPQHF
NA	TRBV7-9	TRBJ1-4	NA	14	TGTGCCAGCAGCTTTCGACAGGACAATGAAAAACTGTTTTTT	CASSFRQDNEKLFF
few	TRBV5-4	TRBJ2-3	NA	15	TGTGCCAGCAGCTTGGTGGGGGGCTATGGAGATACGCAGTATTTT	CASSLVGGYGDTQYF
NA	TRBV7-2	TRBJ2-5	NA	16	TGTGCCAGCAGCCCGAGGACCACGTCCCACGTACAGACCCAGTACTTC	CASSPRTTSHVQTQYF
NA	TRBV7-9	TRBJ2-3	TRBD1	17	TGTGCCAGCAGCTCCCCCGTACAGGGGGCCAGCACAGATACGCAGTATTTT	CASSSPVQGASTDTQYF
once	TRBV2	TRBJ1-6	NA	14	TGTGCCGGGAAGGGCCAGGGAGATAATTCACCCCTCCACTTT	CAGKGQGDNSPLHF
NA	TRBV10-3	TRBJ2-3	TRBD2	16	TGTGCCATCAGTGATCAGCGGGGGGCGCTCACAGATACGCAGTATTTT	CAISDQRGALTDTQYF
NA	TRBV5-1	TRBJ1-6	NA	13	TGCGCCAGCGGCACAGGGCCTAATTCACCCCTCCACTTT	CASGTGPNSPLHF
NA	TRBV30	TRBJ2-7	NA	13	TGTGCCTGGAGTGTACGGGAAGGGGGCGAGCAGTACTTC	CAWSVREGGEQYF
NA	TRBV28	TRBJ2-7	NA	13	TGTGCCAGCAGCCTTTCGGGGGCAGGGGAGCAGTACTTC	CASSLSGAGEQYF
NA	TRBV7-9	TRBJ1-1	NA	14	TGTGCCAGCAGCTTCGGAGTCGGTAACACTGAAGCTTTCTTT	CASSFGVGNTEAFF
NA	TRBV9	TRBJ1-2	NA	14	TGTGCCAGCAGCCCTGGGGGGTCTAACTATGGCTACACCTTC	CASSPGGSNYGYTF
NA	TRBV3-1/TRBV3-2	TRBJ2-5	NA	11	TGTGCCAGCAGCCATATAGAGACCCAGTACTTC	CASSHIETQYF
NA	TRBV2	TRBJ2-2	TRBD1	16	TGTGCCAGCAAAGTCCAGGGGGACCTTAATATCGGGGAGCTGTTTTTT	CASKVQGDLNIGELFF
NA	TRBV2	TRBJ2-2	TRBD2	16	TGTGCCAGCAATATAGGCGGGGGAACGAACACCGGGGAGCTGTTTTTT	CASNIGGGTNTGELFF
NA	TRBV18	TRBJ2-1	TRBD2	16	TGTGCCAGCTCACCATGGAGCGGGGGCACGGCAAATGAGCAGTTCTTC	CASSPWSGGTANEQFF
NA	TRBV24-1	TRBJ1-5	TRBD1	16	TGTGCCACCAGTGATCACGGGACAGGGGTAGAACAGCCCCAGCATTTT	CATSDHGTGVEQPQHF
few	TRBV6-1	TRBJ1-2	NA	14	TGTGCCAGCAGTGAATTGGCCAGTAACTATGGCTACACCTTC	CASSELASNYGYTF
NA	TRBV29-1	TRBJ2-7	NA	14	TGCAGCGTCCTACAACTACGTGGACACTACGAGCAGTACTTC	CSVLQLRGHYEQYF
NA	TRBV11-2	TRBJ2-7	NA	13	TGTGCCAGCAGCTTAATACAGGACTACGAGCAGTACTTC	CASSLIQDYEQYF
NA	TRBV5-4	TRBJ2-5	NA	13	TGTGCCAGCAGACACAGGGTTGGGGAGACCCAGTACTTC	CASRHRVGETQYF
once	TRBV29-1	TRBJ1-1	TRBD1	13	TGCAGCGTTGCCGGACAGGGGTTCTTAGAAGCTTTCTTT	CSVAGQGFLEAFF
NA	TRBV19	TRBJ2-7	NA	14	TGTGCCAGTAGTATAGGTCAGGGGACCTACGAGCAGTACTTC	CASSIGQGTYEQYF
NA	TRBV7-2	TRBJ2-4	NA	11	TGTGCCAGCAGCTTTCAGGGCATTCAGTACTTC	CASSFQGIQYF
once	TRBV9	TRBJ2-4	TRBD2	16	TGTGCCAGCAGCGGGGGGCCGGGACTAGGGAAAAACATTCAGTACTTC	CASSGGPGLGKNIQYF
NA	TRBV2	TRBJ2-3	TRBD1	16	TGTGCCAGCAGTGAATTGGCACAGGGGAGCACAGATACGCAGTATTTT	CASSELAQGSTDTQYF
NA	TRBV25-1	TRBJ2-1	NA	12	TGTGCCAGCAGTGTATCTTACGATGAGCAGTTCTTC	CASSVSYDEQFF
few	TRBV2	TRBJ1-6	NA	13	TGTGCCAGCAGCGGGACGGATAATTCACCCCTCCACTTT	CASSGTDNSPLHF
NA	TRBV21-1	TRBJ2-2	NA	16	TGTGCCACCAGCTTCGACAGGGGAGGTTATACCGGGGAGCTGTTTTTT	CATSFDRGGYTGELFF
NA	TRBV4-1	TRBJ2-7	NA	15	TGCGCCAGCAGCCAAGACCGGGGGAGCGCCTACGAGCAGTACTTC	CASSQDRGSAYEQYF
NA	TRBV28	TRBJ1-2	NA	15	TGTGCCAGCAAAAAGCTCTTGGGGGAAAACTATGGCTACACCTTC	CASKKLLGENYGYTF
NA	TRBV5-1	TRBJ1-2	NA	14	TGCGCCAGCAGCTTGGATCCGTCCCACTATGGCTACACCTTC	CASSLDPSHYGYTF
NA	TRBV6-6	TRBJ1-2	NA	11	TGTGCCAGCAGTCACCCAGGCGGCTACACCTTC	CASSHPGGYTF
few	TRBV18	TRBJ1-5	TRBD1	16	TGTGCCAGCTCATTAGACAGGGGGACCAGCAATCAGCCCCAGCATTTT	CASSLDRGTSNQPQHF
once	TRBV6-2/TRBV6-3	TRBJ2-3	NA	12	TGTGCCAGCAGTTCTGAGTTTTATACGCAGTATTTT	CASSSEFYTQYF
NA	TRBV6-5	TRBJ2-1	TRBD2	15	TGTGCCAGCAAGTATTCCGGTACTAGCGGGAATGAGCAGTTCTTC	CASKYSGTSGNEQFF
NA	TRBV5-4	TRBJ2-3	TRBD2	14	TGTGCCAGCAGCTTTGATTCTAGCGGGGTAGGTCGGTATTTT	CASSFDSSGVGRYF
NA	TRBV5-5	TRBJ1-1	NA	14	TGTGCCAGCAGCTTATTGACCGTAAACACTGAAGCTTTCTTT	CASSLLTVNTEAFF
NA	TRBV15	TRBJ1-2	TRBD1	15	TGTGCCACCAGCAGAGATCGAGGGGGCGCGGTTGGCTACACCTTC	CATSRDRGGAVGYTF
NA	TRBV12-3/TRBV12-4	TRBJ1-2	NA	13	TGTGCCAGCAGTTTGGCCAGGGGAGATGGCCACACCTTC	CASSLARGDGHTF
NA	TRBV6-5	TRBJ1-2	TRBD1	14	TGTGCCAGCACCACACAGGGGGCCGGGTATGGCTACACCTTC	CASTTQGAGYGYTF
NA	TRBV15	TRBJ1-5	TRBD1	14	TGTGCCACCAGCAGAGAAGACAGGGGACAGCCCCAGCATTTT	CATSREDRGQPQHF
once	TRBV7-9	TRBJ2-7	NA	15	TGTGCCAGCAGCTTATGGCCTGACTACTCTTCCGAGCAGTACTTC	CASSLWPDYSSEQYF
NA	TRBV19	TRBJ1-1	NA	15	TGTGCCAGTAGTAAATCGGGACACACGAACACTGAAGCTTTCTTT	CASSKSGHTNTEAFF
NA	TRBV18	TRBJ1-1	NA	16	TGTGCCAGCTCACGGGTGGGGGCGTGGGTGAACACTGAAGCTTTCTTT	CASSRVGAWVNTEAFF
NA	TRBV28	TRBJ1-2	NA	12	TGTGCCATCTCTTTGGGGCGCGGTGGCTACACCTTC	CAISLGRGGYTF